This TCR beta chain was sequenced for a study of neurological immune-mediated disorders. 5'RACE with 10-nucleotide random UMIs produced the cDNA. TCRdb independently ran MiXCR on the 5' RACE reads; one entry per CDR3 protein. The sample holds 74,000 or so distinct CDR3 sequences, around a tenth seen once. This clonotype was detected many times. The sequence came from a man between 45 and 60 years old in good health. Sequencing input: PBMCs.

CDR3 region: CASSAETGAYGYTF. The CDR3 DNA is TGCGCCAGCAGCGCGGAGACAGGAGCCTATGGCTACACCTTC. The chain is built from TRBV5-1 and TRBJ1-2; perhaps TRBD1 as D (6 bases). The CDR3 has 14 residues. V was trimmed by 4 bases and J by 4 bases, leaving 14 bases between them. Germline V gives CDR1 SGHRS, CDR2 YFSETQ. The variable domain in full, with the rest retrieved from reference TRBV5-1 and TRBJ1-2, is KAGVTQTPRYLIKTRGQQVTLSCSPISGHRSVSWYQQTPGQGLQFLFEYFSETQRNKGNFPGRFSGRQFSNSRSEMNVSTLELGDSALYLCASSAETGAYGYTFGSGTRLTVV.